These T cell receptor beta chains were read from a single sample in a study of cytomegalovirus exposure and HLA in healthy donors. TCRdb's table, derived via immunoSEQ multiplex PCR, lists solely in-frame clones and lacks some. The sample has about 330,000 clones; just over 85% are singletons. Sequenced material: PBMCs. These TCRs come from a woman in her late teens or twenties in good health and CMV-seronegative. CDR3s include the opening cysteine and the closing phenylalanine or tryptophan. Fields, in order: D gene, clone size, J gene, V gene, CDR3 protein, CDR3 DNA. D genes are given only for firm matches. Expanded clones are given a class, and other clones once, few, many or no size at all.

D: -
size: once
J: TRBJ2-1
V: TRBV9
CDR3: CASSIRGDTSNEQFF
DNA: TGTGCCAGCAGCATCAGGGGCGACACCTCCAATGAGCAGTTCTTC

D: TRBD2
size: -
J: TRBJ2-2
V: TRBV30
CDR3: CAWSPTRTSGNTGELFF
DNA: TGTGCCTGGAGTCCGACCCGGACTAGCGGGAACACCGGGGAGCTGTTTTTT

D: -
size: -
J: TRBJ2-5
V: TRBV6-5
CDR3: CASRLGLAAETQYF
DNA: TGTGCCAGCAGACTGGGACTCGCGGCGGAGACCCAGTACTTC

D: TRBD1
size: -
J: TRBJ1-1
V: TRBV6-5
CDR3: CASSFTGGASTEAFF
DNA: TGTGCCAGCAGTTTCACAGGGGGCGCGTCCACTGAAGCTTTCTTT

D: TRBD2
size: once
J: TRBJ2-7
V: TRBV15
CDR3: CATSPTSGSIYEQYF
DNA: TGTGCCACCAGCCCCACTAGCGGGAGTATATACGAGCAGTACTTC

D: -
size: -
J: TRBJ2-7
V: TRBV9
CDR3: CASSPSGSDYEQYF
DNA: TGTGCCAGCAGCCCCAGCGGGTCTGACTACGAGCAGTACTTC

D: -
size: -
J: TRBJ2-1
V: TRBV7-3
CDR3: CASSSQGNEQFF
DNA: TGTGCCAGCAGCTCCCAGGGGAATGAGCAGTTCTTC

D: -
size: -
J: TRBJ1-1
V: TRBV5-1
CDR3: CASSLGFGGTNTEAFF
DNA: TGCGCCAGCAGCTTAGGGTTTGGAGGGACGAACACTGAAGCTTTCTTT

D: TRBD2
size: -
J: TRBJ2-7
V: TRBV5-5
CDR3: CASSYLAGVSYEQYF
DNA: TGTGCCAGCAGCTACCTAGCGGGAGTATCCTACGAGCAGTACTTC

D: -
size: -
J: TRBJ2-3
V: TRBV4-2
CDR3: CASSPQGSWTDTQYF
DNA: TGTGCCAGCAGCCCTCAGGGTAGTTGGACAGATACGCAGTATTTT

D: TRBD1
size: -
J: TRBJ1-1
V: TRBV27
CDR3: CASSFGQGAGRGTEAFF
DNA: TGTGCCAGCAGTTTCGGACAGGGGGCGGGTAGGGGGACTGAAGCTTTCTTT

D: -
size: -
J: TRBJ1-5
V: TRBV28
CDR3: CASSSDPAGGQQPQHF
DNA: TGTGCCAGCAGTTCGGACCCAGCTGGGGGCCAACAGCCCCAGCATTTT

D: -
size: -
J: TRBJ2-7
V: TRBV25-1
CDR3: CASRPGTSQEQYF
DNA: TGTGCCAGCAGACCCGGGACATCCCAGGAGCAGTACTTC

D: -
size: -
J: TRBJ2-2
V: TRBV5-1
CDR3: CASSLVPGLNTGELFF
DNA: TGCGCCAGCAGCTTGGTTCCGGGACTGAACACCGGGGAGCTGTTTTTT

D: TRBD1
size: -
J: TRBJ2-3
V: TRBV28
CDR3: CASRGQGTDTQYF
DNA: TGTGCCAGCCGAGGACAGGGCACAGATACGCAGTATTTT

D: -
size: once
J: TRBJ1-1
V: TRBV11-1
CDR3: CASSSLWESEAFF
DNA: TGTGCCAGCAGCTCCCTCTGGGAGTCTGAAGCTTTCTTT

D: -
size: -
J: TRBJ1-5
V: TRBV28
CDR3: CATFSNQPQHF
DNA: TGTGCCACATTTAGCAATCAGCCCCAGCATTTT

D: TRBD2
size: -
J: TRBJ2-7
V: TRBV6-5
CDR3: CASSTSGSYEQYF
DNA: TGTGCCAGCAGTACTAGCGGGAGCTACGAGCAGTACTTC

D: TRBD1
size: -
J: TRBJ1-4
V: TRBV5-8
CDR3: CASSFAGGGEKLFF
DNA: TGTGCCAGCAGCTTTGCAGGGGGCGGTGAAAAACTGTTTTTT

D: TRBD2
size: many
J: TRBJ2-2
V: TRBV9
CDR3: CASSVGLAGANTGELFF
DNA: TGTGCCAGCAGCGTAGGTCTAGCGGGAGCGAACACCGGGGAGCTGTTTTTT

D: TRBD1
size: -
J: TRBJ2-7
V: TRBV5-1
CDR3: CASSYGTANTYEQYF
DNA: TGCGCCAGCAGTTATGGGACAGCTAATACCTACGAGCAGTACTTC

D: TRBD1
size: -
J: TRBJ1-1
V: TRBV5-1
CDR3: CASSLTQGAQGTEAFF
DNA: TGCGCCAGCAGCTTGACGCAGGGGGCGCAGGGTACTGAAGCTTTCTTT

D: -
size: -
J: TRBJ1-3
V: TRBV5-1
CDR3: CASSLTGSPVENTIYF
DNA: TGCGCCAGCAGCCTCACAGGGTCCCCGGTGGAAAACACCATATATTTT

D: -
size: few
J: TRBJ1-2
V: TRBV2
CDR3: CASSEGGGYGYTF
DNA: TGTGCCAGCAGTGAGGGGGGAGGCTATGGCTACACCTTC

D: TRBD1
size: -
J: TRBJ2-5
V: TRBV6-1
CDR3: CASKARGTGEETQYF
DNA: TGTGCCAGCAAGGCCCGTGGGACAGGGGAAGAGACCCAGTACTTC